A single sample gave rise to the 15 T cell receptor beta chains below, sequenced in a study of response to subunit inactivated influenza vaccine. MiXCR, applied by TCRdb to the RT-PCR reads, yields one record per CDR3 protein. The sample comprises about 570,000 distinct CDR3 sequences, roughly 12% of which are singletons, and around 10% rests with the top ten. The data were also submitted as part of a second study, on T cells expressing NK-cell markers. From that paper: UMIs accompanied the 5'RACE template switching by which TCR beta cDNA was made.

The source was PBMCs from blood, collected on the day of vaccination. These receptors all stem from a man in his fifties who received an inactivated influenza vaccine.

This clonotype was detected a few times. CDR3 amino acids: CATSDDEETQYF. The CDR3 DNA sequence: TGTGCCACCAGTGACGACGAAGAGACCCAGTACTTC. This rearrangement joins TRBV24-1 to TRBJ2-5; D is undetermined. Deletions cut 4 bases from V and 3 bases from J, with 5 bases between. This CDR3 contains 12 residues. The V gene's germline CDR1 is KGHDR and CDR2 SFDVKD.

V usage is TRBV29-1 and J usage is TRBJ2-5, with D perhaps matching TRBD2 (6 bases). Trimming removed 6 bases at V and 5 bases at J, with 13 bases between. Germline values: CDR1 SQVTM, CDR2 ANQGSEA. CDR3 length: 12 amino acids. In DNA form, the CDR3 reads TGCAGCGTGCTTCTGAGCGGGGAGACCCAGTACTTC. Its translation: CSVLLSGETQYF.

Details on this clonotype: A read error may produce the germline difference seen at one junction end. V usage is TRBV20-1 and J usage is TRBJ2-1; D is possibly TRBD1 or TRBD2 (5 bases each). The CDR3 is 17 residues long. Germline V gives CDR1 DFQATT, CDR2 SNEGSKA (reference sequence). In DNA, the CDR3 is TGCTGTGCTAGGGGTGGGTTTTTGGGGAGAGCAGGCAATGAGCAGTTCTTC. This encodes CCARGGFLGRAGNEQFF.

This clonotype was counted a few times. The J gene is TRBJ2-1, the V gene TRBV7-2, with 13 bases aligning to TRBD2. The CDR3 is 16 amino acids. With V trimmed by 1 base and J by 12 bases, 9 bases remained unmatched. Per germline, CDR1 SGHTA and CDR2 FQGNSA. CDR3 region: CASSLEGTSGAYGQFF. CDR3 sequence (DNA): TGTGCCAGCAGCTTAGAAGGGACTAGCGGGGCTTATGGGCAGTTCTTC.

This chain's CDR3 is CASSPGAGTFF. CDR3 DNA: TGTGCCAGCAGCCCCGGAGCGGGCACGTTCTTC. The chain recombines TRBV7-8 with TRBJ2-1; D may be TRBD2 (6 bases). The length of the CDR3 is 11 residues. The ends were cut back, 5 bases at V and 15 bases at J, with 14 bases in the middle. Germline CDR1 is SGHVS and CDR2 is FQNEAQ.

The chain is built from TRBV20-1 and TRBJ2-3, with D possibly matching TRBD2 (5 bases). V was cut by 0 bases and J by 0 bases, with 13 bases left in between. There are 16 residues in the CDR3. Per the germline V gene, CDR1 is DFQATT and CDR2 is SNEGSKA (reference sequence). CDR3 bases: TGCAGTGCTAGAGATCCCCAGCGGACTAGCACAGATACGCAGTATTTT. This encodes CSARDPQRTSTDTQYF.

This clonotype was observed a handful of times. The chain carries TRBV6-2 or TRBV6-3 and TRBJ2-7, with a tentative D call TRBD2 (6 bases). Looked up from germline, CDR1 is MNHEY and CDR2 is SVGEGT. This CDR3 region has 16 residues. The V gene lost 4 bases and the J gene lost 0 bases, with 16 bases spanning the gap. The CDR3 DNA reads TGTGCCAGCAGTTCACGGAGGGGTGAAGACTCCTACGAGCAGTACTTC. Protein sequence: CASSSRRGEDSYEQYF.

This clonotype was seen just once. The V call is TRBV5-1, the J call TRBJ2-7, with 10 bases aligning to TRBD1. Germline loops: CDR1 SGHRS, CDR2 YFSETQ. With V trimmed by 4 bases and J by 0 bases, 4 bases remained unmatched. CDR3 length: 15 residues. The CDR3 region has the DNA TGCGCCAGCAGCCCGACAGGGGGCAACTCCTACGAGCAGTACTTC. Its protein is CASSPTGGNSYEQYF.

This clonotype was seen ten or more times. The chain couples TRBV5-1 to TRBJ2-7; 7 bases align to TRBD2. Trimming removed 3 bases from V and 4 bases from J; junction bases left unmatched: 19. Per the germline V gene, CDR1 is SGHRS and CDR2 is YFSETQ. The CDR3 runs 18 residues. DNA for the CDR3: TGCGCCAGCAGCTCTGGAGGGGTACAGGCTAGCGGTTCTTACGAGCAGTACTTC. Protein: CASSSGGVQASGSYEQYF.

Details on this clonotype: Given a much more abundant clone one base away, this may be a read error. This chain links TRBV10-2 with TRBJ2-1; no firm D call. The V and J ends lost 8 bases and 10 bases respectively, with 21 bases between them. Germline CDR1 reads WSHSY; CDR2 reads SAAADI. This CDR3 spans 14 amino acids. DNA for the CDR3: TGCGCCAGCGGTGTTCTGGCGGTCCACCGAGAGCAGTTCTTC. Residues: CASGVLAVHREQFF.

This clonotype appeared a few times. The chain employs TRBV7-9 and TRBJ1-6; the match to TRBD1 covers 7 bases. Trimming removed 2 bases from V and 8 bases from J; junction bases left unmatched: 6. Germline CDR1 reads SEHNR; CDR2 reads FQNEAQ (reference sequence). This CDR3 comprises 15 residues. CDR3 DNA: TGTGCCAGCAGCTTATGGACAGGCGGGGATTCACCCCTCCACTTT. It codes for CASSLWTGGDSPLHF.

This sequence joins TRBV20-1 and TRBJ2-2; D might be TRBD2 (6 bases). The CDR3 is made up of 13 amino acids. Trimming cost V 6 bases and J 7 bases, with 15 bases left between them. The germline gives CDR1 DFQATT, CDR2 SNEGSKA (reference sequence). The CDR3 is CSAESSESGELFF. The CDR3 DNA follows: TGCAGTGCCGAGTCTAGCGAGAGCGGGGAGCTGTTTTTT.

This rearrangement joins TRBV28 to TRBJ1-6; 7 bases match TRBD1. The CDR3 contains 15 residues. The ends lost 7 bases at V and 9 bases at J; junction bases unmatched: 12. Germline loops: CDR1 MDHEN, CDR2 SYDVKM. CDR3 sequence reads: CASTRQGWSGSPLHF. The DNA for the CDR3 is TGTGCCAGCACCCGACAGGGCTGGAGTGGTTCACCCCTCCACTTT. Looking up the rest from reference TRBV28 and TRBJ1-6 gives the full variable domain: DVKVTQSSRYLVKRTGEKVFLECVQDMDHENMFWYRQDPGLGLRLIYFSYDVKMKEKGDIPEGYSVSREKKERFSLILESASTNQTSMYLCASTRQGWSGSPLHFGNGTRLTVT.

This sequence joins TRBV28 and TRBJ1-4; the match to TRBD1 covers 7 bases. This CDR3 is 14 amino acids long. The germline V gene encodes CDR1 MDHEN and CDR2 SYDVKM. Trimming took 9 bases from V and 10 from J; bases not matched to a gene: 14. CDR3 DNA: TGTGCCAGTGTCCGACAGGGCCATCGCGGAAAACTGTTTTTT. Its translation: CASVRQGHRGKLFF.

The sample holds a few counts of this clonotype. This chain connects TRBV15 to TRBJ2-5; TRBD1 might be the D (6 bases). CDR1 is LNHNV, CDR2 YYDKDF, per germline (reference sequence). The CDR3 is 15 amino acids. V dropped 0 bases and J dropped 4 bases, with 12 bases sitting between them. Here the CDR3 reads CATSRDGGRSETQYF. The CDR3 DNA is TGTGCCACCAGCAGAGATGGGGGCAGATCAGAGACCCAGTACTTC.